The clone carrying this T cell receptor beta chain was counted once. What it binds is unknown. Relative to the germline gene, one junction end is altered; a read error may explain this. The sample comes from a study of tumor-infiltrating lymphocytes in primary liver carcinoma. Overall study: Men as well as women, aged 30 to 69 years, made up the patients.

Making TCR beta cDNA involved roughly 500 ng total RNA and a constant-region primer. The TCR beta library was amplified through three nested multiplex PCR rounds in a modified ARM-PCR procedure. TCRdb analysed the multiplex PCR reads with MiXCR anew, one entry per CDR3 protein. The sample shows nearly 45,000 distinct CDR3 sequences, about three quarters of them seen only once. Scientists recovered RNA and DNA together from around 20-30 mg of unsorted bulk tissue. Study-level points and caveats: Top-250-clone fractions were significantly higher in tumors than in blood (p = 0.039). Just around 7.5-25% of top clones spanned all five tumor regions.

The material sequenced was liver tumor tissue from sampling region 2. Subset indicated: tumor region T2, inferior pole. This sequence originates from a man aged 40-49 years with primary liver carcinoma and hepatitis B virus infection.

The CDR3 DNA is TGTGCCAGCGGTGACCTAGCTAACATCGGGGAGCTGTTTTTT. Amino acid sequence: CASGDLANIGELFF. This chain connects TRBV25-1 to TRBJ2-2, with D tentatively TRBD2 (5 bases). The germline V gene encodes CDR1 MGHDK and CDR2 SYGVNS. The CDR3 has 14 amino acids. The variable domain in full, completed from reference TRBV25-1 and TRBJ2-2, reads EADIYQTPRYLVIGTGKKITLECSQTMGHDKMYWYQQDPGMELHLIHYSYGVNSTEKGDLSSESTVSRIRTEHFPLTLESARPSHTSQYLCASGDLANIGELFFGEGSRLTVL.